This TCR beta chain was sequenced for a study of T cell responses to AZD1222 COVID-19 vaccine. To note about this clone: As yet, its antigen is unknown.

Only in-frame clones appear in the TCRdb table, and some are missing; sequencing was by immunoSEQ multiplex PCR. The top ten clones hold approximately 4% of a sample with about 200,000 clones, just over 90% of them seen once. The CDR3 contains 14 residues. V was clipped by 5 bases and J by 5 bases, with 15 bases between them. Germline loops: CDR1 LNHDA, CDR2 SQIVND (reference sequence). Study-wide results and caveats: Nearly half of spike-specific TCRs reportedly go after variant regions that carry no mutations.

This TCR derives from an adult who received the MenACWY meningococcal vaccine as a control. The rearrangement links TRBV19 to TRBJ1-1, with D hard to call. The sequencing used peripheral blood, collected 28 days after the second dose of the MenACWY control vaccine. CDR3 sequence reads: CASSSGRGGTEAFF. In DNA form, the CDR3 reads TGTGCCAGTAGTTCTGGACGGGGAGGGACTGAAGCTTTCTTT.